This record covers a single T cell receptor (beta chain). Its antigen is not known. Germline V gene lookup returns CDR1 SGHVS and CDR2 FQNEAQ. Trimming removed 1 base from V and 0 bases from J, with 12 bases in between. The CDR3 covers 16 residues. This record comes from a study of neoadjuvant anti-PD-1 for oral cavity cancer. Turning to the study itself: Patients mostly received three to four biweekly nivolumab doses at 3 mg/kg before surgery. Points from the study as a whole: Non-responders to neoadjuvant nivolumab had significantly more clonal PBMC T cells than responders.

The assay was immunoSEQ multiplex PCR, and TCRdb's table has in-frame clones only and misses some. The sample holds over 13,000 clones; about 70% are singletons and the top ten take 2.1%. Stage II-IVA oral cavity squamous cell carcinoma was new and untreated by systemic or radiation therapy. This receptor was taken from a person aged 35 to 85 with oral cavity squamous cell carcinoma. The sample was PBMCs, taken before nivolumab (anti-PD-1) treatment. The rearrangement links TRBV7-8 to TRBJ1-2; D is undetermined. Written as DNA, the CDR3 is TGTGCCAGCAGCTTAGAGATTTTCCAAGCTAACTATGGCTACACCTTC. Amino acids: CASSLEIFQANYGYTF.